This TCR beta chain originates from a study of blood T cell repertoires in COVID-19. Study as a whole: Specimens from acute and convalescent COVID-19 originated in the United States, Italy and Spain.

The data were produced by immunoSEQ multiplex PCR, yet TCRdb's version contains in-frame clones alone and is incomplete. Found here are about 210,000 clones, around 86% of them singletons; the top ten hold just under 9%. The CDR3 length is 12 residues. V gave up 5 bases and J gave up 7 bases; unmatched junction bases: 5. Germline CDR1 and CDR2: SQVTM and ANQGSEA. Participants, about 18 to 90 years old, spanned 25 or so US areas. The V call is TRBV29-1, the J call TRBJ2-1; 7 positions match TRBD2. The sequence was obtained from a woman between 45 and 65 years old with acute COVID-19. The specimen was PBMCs or T cells enriched from blood (not recorded which). The CDR3, as DNA: TGCAGCGTTAGCGGGGTTGGGAATGAGCAGTTCTTC. Translated: CSVSGVGNEQFF.